The present entry profiles one T cell receptor (beta chain) with its context. This sample is drawn from a study of blood T cells in healthy people across ages. PCR was performed a second time for roughly 7 to 11 cycles using a sample-barcoded 5' primer and a J-beta primer mix. TCRdb independently ran MiXCR on the 5' RACE reads; one entry per CDR3 protein. The sample yields around 780,000 distinct CDR3 sequences, around a quarter seen once. This sample was shared with a second study, whose subject was T cells of mothers and their children.

The origin of this receptor is a boy aged 10-17 years in good health. The sequencing input was blood.

For the CDR3, the DNA is TGTGCCAGCAGTGCCAGTGCAGATACGCAGTATTTT. Protein: CASSASADTQYF. This rearrangement joins TRBV2 to TRBJ2-3; D unclear. CDR1 is SNHLY and CDR2 is FYNNEI in the germline V gene. V lost 4 bases, J lost 4 bases, and 6 bases lay in between. This CDR3 region has 12 residues. Using reference TRBV2 and TRBJ2-3 for the parts outside the CDR3, the full variable domain is EPEVTQTPSHQVTQMGQEVILRCVPISNHLYFYWYRQILGQKVEFLVSFYNNEISEKSEIFDDQFSVERPDGSNFTLKIRSTKLEDSAMYFCASSASADTQYFGPGTRLTVL.